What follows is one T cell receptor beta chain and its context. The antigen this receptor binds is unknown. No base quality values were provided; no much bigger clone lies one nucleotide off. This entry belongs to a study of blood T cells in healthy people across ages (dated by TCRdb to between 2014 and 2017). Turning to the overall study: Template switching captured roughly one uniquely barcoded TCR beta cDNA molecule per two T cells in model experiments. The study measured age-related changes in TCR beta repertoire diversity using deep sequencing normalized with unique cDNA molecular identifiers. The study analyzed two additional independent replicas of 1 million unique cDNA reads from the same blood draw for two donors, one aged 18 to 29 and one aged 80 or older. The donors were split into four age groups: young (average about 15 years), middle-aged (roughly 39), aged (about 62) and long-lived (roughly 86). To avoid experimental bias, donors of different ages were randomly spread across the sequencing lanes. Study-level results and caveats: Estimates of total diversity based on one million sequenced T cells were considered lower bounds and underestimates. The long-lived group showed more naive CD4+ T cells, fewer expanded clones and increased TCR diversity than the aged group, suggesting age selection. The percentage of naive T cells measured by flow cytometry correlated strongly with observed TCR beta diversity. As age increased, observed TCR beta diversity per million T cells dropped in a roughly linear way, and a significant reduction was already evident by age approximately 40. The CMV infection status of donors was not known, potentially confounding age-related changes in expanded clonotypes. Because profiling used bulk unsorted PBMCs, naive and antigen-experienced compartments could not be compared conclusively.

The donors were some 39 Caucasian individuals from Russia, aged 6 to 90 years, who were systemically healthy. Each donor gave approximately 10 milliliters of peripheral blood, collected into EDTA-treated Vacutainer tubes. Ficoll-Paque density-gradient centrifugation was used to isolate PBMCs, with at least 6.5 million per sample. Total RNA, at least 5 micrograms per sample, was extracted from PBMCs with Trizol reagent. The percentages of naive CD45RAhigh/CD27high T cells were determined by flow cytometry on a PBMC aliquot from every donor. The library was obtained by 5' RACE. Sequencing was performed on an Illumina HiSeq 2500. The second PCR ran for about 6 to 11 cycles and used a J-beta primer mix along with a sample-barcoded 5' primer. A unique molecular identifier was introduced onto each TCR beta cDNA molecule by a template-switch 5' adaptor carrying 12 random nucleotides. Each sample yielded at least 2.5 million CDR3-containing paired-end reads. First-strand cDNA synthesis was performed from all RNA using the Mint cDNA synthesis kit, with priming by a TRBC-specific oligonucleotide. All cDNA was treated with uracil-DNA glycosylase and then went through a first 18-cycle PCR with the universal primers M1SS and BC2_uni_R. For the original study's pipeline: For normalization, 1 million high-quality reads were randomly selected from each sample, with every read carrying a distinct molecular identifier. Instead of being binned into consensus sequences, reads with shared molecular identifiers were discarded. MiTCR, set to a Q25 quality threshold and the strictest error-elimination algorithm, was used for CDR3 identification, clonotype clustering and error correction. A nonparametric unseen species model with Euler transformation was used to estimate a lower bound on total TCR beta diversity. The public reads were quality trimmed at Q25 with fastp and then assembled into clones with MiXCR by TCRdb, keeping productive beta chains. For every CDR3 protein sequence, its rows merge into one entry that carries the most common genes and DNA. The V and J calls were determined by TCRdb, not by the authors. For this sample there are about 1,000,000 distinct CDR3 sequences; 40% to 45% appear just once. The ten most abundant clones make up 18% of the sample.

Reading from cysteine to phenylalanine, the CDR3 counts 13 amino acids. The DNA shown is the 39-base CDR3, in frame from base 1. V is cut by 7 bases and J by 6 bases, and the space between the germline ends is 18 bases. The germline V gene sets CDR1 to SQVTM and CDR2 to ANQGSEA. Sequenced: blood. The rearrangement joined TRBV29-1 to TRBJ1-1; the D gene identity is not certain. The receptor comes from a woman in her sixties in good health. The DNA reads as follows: TGCAGCGCTCAACTTACAACGGGCGCTGAAGCTTTCTTT. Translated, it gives CSAQLTTGAEAFF.